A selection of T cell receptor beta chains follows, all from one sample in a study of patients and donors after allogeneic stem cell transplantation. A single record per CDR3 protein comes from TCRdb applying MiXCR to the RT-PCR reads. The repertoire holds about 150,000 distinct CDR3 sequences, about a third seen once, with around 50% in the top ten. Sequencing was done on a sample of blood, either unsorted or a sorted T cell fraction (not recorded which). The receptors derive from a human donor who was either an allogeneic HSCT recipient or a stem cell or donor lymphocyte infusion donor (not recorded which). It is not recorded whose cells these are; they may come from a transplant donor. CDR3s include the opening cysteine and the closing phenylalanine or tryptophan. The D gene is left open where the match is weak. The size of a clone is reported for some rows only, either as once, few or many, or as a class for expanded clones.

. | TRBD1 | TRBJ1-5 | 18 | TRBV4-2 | CASSQYPGTGGGNQPQHF | TGTGCCAGCAGCCAGTACCCCGGGACAGGGGGAGGCAATCAGCCCCAGCATTTT
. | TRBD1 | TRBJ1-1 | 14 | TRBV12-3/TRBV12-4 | CASSYLTGVTEAFF | TGTGCCAGCAGTTACCTGACAGGGGTCACTGAAGCTTTCTTT
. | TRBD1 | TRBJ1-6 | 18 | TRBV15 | CATSPLSGQGVYNSPLHF | TGTGCCACCAGCCCATTAAGTGGACAGGGCGTTTATAATTCACCCCTCCACTTT
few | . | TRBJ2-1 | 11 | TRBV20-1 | CSARVYNEQFF | TGCAGTGCTAGAGTCTACAATGAGCAGTTCTTC
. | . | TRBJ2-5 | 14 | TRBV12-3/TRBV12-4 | CASSLGDGQETQYF | TGTGCCAGCAGTTTAGGGGACGGGCAAGAGACCCAGTACTTC
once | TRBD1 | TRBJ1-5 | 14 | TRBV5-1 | CASSTGTDNQPQHF | TGCGCCAGCAGCACGGGGACAGACAATCAGCCCCAGCATTTT
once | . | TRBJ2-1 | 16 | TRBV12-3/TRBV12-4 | CASATLGGTSYNEQFF | TGTGCCAGCGCCACCTTGGGAGGGACATCCTACAATGAGCAGTTCTTC
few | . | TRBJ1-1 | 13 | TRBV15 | CATSRVGVTEAFF | TGTGCCACCAGCAGAGTCGGGGTCACTGAAGCTTTCTTT
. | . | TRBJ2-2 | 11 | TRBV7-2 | CASSPMWELFF | TGTGCCAGCAGTCCGATGTGGGAGCTGTTTTTT
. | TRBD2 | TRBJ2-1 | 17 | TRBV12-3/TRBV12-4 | CASRWTSGGSAANEQFF | TGTGCCAGCAGGTGGACTAGCGGGGGCTCGGCGGCAAATGAGCAGTTCTTC
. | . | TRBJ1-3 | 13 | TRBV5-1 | CASSSAVGNTIYF | TGCGCCAGCAGCTCGGCAGTCGGAAACACCATATATTTT
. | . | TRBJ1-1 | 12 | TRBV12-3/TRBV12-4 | CASKTGNTEAFF | TGTGCCAGCAAAACAGGGAACACTGAAGCTTTCTTT